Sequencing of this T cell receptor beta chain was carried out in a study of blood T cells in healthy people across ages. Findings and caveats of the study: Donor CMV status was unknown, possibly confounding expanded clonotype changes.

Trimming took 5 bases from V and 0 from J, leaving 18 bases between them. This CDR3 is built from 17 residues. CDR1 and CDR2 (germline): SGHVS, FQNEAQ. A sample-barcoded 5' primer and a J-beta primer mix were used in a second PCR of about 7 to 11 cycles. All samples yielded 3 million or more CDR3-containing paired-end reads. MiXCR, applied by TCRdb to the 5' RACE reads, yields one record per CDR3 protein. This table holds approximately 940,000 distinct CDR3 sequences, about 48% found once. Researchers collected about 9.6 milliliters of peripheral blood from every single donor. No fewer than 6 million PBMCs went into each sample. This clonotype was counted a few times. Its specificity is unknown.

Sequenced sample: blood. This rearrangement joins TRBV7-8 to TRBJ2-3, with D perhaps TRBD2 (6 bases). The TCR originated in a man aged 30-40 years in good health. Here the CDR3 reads CASSLVASVASTDTQYF. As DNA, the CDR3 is TGTGCCAGCAGCCTCGTAGCTAGCGTCGCTAGCACAGATACGCAGTATTTT.